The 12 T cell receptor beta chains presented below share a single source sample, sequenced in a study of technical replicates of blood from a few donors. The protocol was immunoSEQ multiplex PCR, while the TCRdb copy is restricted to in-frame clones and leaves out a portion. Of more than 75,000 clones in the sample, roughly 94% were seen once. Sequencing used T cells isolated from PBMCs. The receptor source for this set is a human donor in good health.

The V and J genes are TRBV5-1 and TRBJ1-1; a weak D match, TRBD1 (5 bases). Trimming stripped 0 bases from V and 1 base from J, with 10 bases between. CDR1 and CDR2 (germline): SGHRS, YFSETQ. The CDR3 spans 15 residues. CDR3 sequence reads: CASSLVTGGNTEAFF. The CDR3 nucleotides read TGCGCCAGCAGCTTGGTAACGGGGGGGAACACTGAAGCTTTCTTT.

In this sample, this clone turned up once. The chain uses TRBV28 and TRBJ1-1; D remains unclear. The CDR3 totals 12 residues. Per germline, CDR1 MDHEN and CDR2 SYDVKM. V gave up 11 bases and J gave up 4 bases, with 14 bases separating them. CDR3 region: CAATSPGTEAFF. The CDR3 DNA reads TGTGCCGCCACCTCCCCGGGCACTGAAGCTTTCTTT.

Here the CDR3 reads CASNQDYNSPLHF. DNA of the CDR3: TGCGCCAGCAACCAGGACTATAATTCACCCCTCCACTTT. The chain carries TRBV5-1 and TRBJ1-6; D not resolved. This CDR3 has 13 amino acids. V was clipped by 6 bases and J by 3 bases, with 7 bases between them. Germline loops: CDR1 SGHRS, CDR2 YFSETQ.

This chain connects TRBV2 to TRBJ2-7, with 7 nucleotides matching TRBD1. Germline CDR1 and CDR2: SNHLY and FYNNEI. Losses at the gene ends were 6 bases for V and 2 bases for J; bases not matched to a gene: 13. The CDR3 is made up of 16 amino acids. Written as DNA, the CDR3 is TGTGCCAGCAGCTCATTCCGAGACAGGGAGACCTACGAGCAGTACTTC. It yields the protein CASSSFRDRETYEQYF. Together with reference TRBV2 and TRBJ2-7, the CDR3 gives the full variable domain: EPEVTQTPSHQVTQMGQEVILRCVPISNHLYFYWYRQILGQKVEFLVSFYNNEISEKSEIFDDQFSVERPDGSNFTLKIRSTKLEDSAMYFCASSSFRDRETYEQYFGPGTRLTVT.

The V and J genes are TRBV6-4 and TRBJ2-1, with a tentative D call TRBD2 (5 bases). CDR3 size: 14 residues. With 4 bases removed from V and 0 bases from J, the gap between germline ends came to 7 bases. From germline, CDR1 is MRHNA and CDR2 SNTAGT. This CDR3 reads CASSAGSSYNEQFF. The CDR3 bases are TGTGCCAGCAGTGCGGGGAGCTCCTACAATGAGCAGTTCTTC.

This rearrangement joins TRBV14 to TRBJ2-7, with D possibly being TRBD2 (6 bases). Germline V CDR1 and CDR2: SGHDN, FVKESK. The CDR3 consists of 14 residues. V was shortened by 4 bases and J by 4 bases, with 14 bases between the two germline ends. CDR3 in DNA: TGTGCCAGCAGCCTTTTCGGGAGTGGTTACGAGCAGTACTTC. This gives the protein CASSLFGSGYEQYF. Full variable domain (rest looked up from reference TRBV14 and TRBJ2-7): EAGVTQFPSHSVIEKGQTVTLRCDPISGHDNLYWYRRVMGKEIKFLLHFVKESKQDESGMPNNRFLAERTGGTYSTLKVQPAELEDSGVYFCASSLFGSGYEQYFGPGTRLTVT.

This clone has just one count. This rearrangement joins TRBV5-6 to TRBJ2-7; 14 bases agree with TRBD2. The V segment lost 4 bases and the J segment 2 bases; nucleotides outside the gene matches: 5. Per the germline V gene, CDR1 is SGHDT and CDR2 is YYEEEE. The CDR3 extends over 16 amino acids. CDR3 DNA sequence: TGTGCCAGCAGCGGGGGACTAGCGGGAGAGGCCTACGAGCAGTACTTC. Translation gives CASSGGLAGEAYEQYF.

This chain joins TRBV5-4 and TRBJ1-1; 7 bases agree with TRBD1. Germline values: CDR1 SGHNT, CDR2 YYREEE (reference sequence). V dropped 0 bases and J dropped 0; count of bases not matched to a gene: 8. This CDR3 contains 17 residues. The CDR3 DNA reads TGTGCCAGCAGCTTGGCCAAGACAGGGAATTTGAACACTGAAGCTTTCTTT. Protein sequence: CASSLAKTGNLNTEAFF.

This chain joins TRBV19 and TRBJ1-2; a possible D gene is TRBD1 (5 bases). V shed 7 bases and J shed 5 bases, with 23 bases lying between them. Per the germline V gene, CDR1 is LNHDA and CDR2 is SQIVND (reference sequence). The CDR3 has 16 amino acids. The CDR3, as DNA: TGTGCCAGTACCACACAGGTGCCGACCCTCCGTTATGGCTACACCTTC. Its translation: CASTTQVPTLRYGYTF.

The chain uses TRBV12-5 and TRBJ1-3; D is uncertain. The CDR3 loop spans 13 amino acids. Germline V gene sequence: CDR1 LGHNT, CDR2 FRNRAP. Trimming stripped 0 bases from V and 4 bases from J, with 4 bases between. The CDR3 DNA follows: TGTGCTAGTGGTTTGGTCAGAGGAAACACCATATATTTT. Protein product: CASGLVRGNTIYF.

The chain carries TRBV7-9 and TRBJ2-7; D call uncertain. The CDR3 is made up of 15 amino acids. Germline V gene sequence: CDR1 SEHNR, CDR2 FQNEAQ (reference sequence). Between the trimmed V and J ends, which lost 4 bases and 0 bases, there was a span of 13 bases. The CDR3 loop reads CASSSPVTYSYEQYF. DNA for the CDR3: TGTGCCAGCAGCTCGCCCGTCACTTACTCCTACGAGCAGTACTTC.

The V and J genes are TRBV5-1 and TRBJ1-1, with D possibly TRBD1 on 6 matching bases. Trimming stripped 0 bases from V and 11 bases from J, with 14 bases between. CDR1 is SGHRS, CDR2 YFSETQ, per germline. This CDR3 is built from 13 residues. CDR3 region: CASSLVPGGDAFF. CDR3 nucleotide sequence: TGCGCCAGCAGCTTGGTACCTGGGGGCGACGCTTTCTTT.